A selection of T cell receptor beta chains follows, all from one sample in a study of T-cell reconstitution after alpha-beta-depleted transplantation in children. TCRdb re-called the PCR reads with MiXCR, one entry per CDR3 protein. The top ten clones hold 2% to 2.5% of a sample with about 340,000 distinct CDR3 sequences, 10% of them seen once. The sample here was PBMCs from the stem cell graft donor, taken from the stem cell graft. Source of these receptors: a human donor who donated a stem cell graft to a child with acute lymphoblastic leukemia. Each CDR3 is given with its conserved first and last residue. A D gene is named only where the DNA matches it firmly. Clone size is shown for a subset of rows, as once, few, many or a class of expanded clone.

V gene	J gene	clone size	D gene	CDR3 protein	CDR3 DNA
TRBV7-9	TRBJ2-3	many	TRBD1	CASSPISRDRVGDTQYF	TGTGCCAGCAGCCCTATTTCCCGGGACAGGGTGGGAGATACGCAGTATTTT
TRBV4-1	TRBJ1-5	NA	NA	CASSQDTGSNQPQHF	TGCGCCAGCAGCCAAGATACAGGGAGCAATCAGCCCCAGCATTTT
TRBV7-2	TRBJ2-1	few	NA	CASSLAGVRESYNEQFF	TGTGCCAGCAGCTTAGCAGGGGTACGGGAGTCTTACAATGAGCAGTTCTTC
TRBV4-1	TRBJ2-3	many	TRBD2	CASSGLAGGTDTQYF	TGCGCCAGCAGCGGACTAGCGGGAGGGACAGATACGCAGTATTTT
TRBV18	TRBJ1-3	NA	NA	CASSQADSGNTIYF	TGTGCCAGCTCACAGGCCGACTCTGGAAACACCATATATTTT
TRBV4-3	TRBJ2-1	few	TRBD2	CASSQDYGRGDEQFF	TGCGCCAGCAGCCAAGATTACGGGAGGGGGGATGAGCAGTTCTTC
TRBV20-1	TRBJ2-7	many	NA	CSAGTPALYEQYF	TGCAGTGCTGGGACTCCGGCCCTCTACGAGCAGTACTTC
TRBV6-5	TRBJ2-3	NA	TRBD2	CASSYGSGRTDTQYF	TGTGCCAGCAGTTACGGTAGCGGGAGGACAGATACGCAGTATTTT
TRBV5-1	TRBJ2-7	few	NA	CASSPGVGLGEQYF	TGCGCCAGCAGCCCGGGGGTAGGCCTCGGAGAGCAGTACTTC
TRBV27	TRBJ2-1	many	NA	CASSSLANEQFF	TGTGCCAGCAGCTCTCTAGCGAATGAGCAGTTCTTC
TRBV5-1	TRBJ1-1	many	NA	CASSFGTLNTEAFF	TGCGCCAGCAGCTTTGGGACACTGAACACTGAAGCTTTCTTT
TRBV5-1	TRBJ2-1	few	TRBD2	CAILASPAGDDNEQFF	TGCGCCATCCTTGCTAGCCCGGCGGGAGATGACAATGAGCAGTTCTTC
TRBV13	TRBJ1-5	NA	NA	CASSLGYEDQPQHF	TGTGCCAGCAGCCTAGGATACGAGGATCAGCCCCAGCATTTT
TRBV29-1	TRBJ2-7	many	TRBD1	CSVEIPGGQPYEQYF	TGCAGCGTTGAAATCCCAGGGGGACAACCCTACGAGCAGTACTTC
TRBV4-2	TRBJ2-1	NA	NA	CASSQVGLSGNEQFF	TGTGCCAGCAGCCAAGTTGGTCTTTCAGGCAATGAGCAGTTCTTC
TRBV12-3/TRBV12-4	TRBJ2-7	NA	NA	CASSFGRNYEQYF	TGTGCCAGCAGTTTTGGGAGAAATTACGAGCAGTACTTC
TRBV24-1	TRBJ2-2	NA	TRBD2	CATSERPGLAHTGELFF	TGTGCCACCAGTGAACGACCGGGACTAGCACACACCGGGGAGCTGTTTTTT
TRBV6-2/TRBV6-3	TRBJ2-5	many	NA	CASSYMETQYF	TGTGCCAGCAGTTATATGGAGACCCAGTACTTC
TRBV5-5	TRBJ2-7	NA	NA	CASSPTQGSYYEQYF	TGTGCCAGCAGCCCGACGCAGGGATCCTATTACGAGCAGTACTTC
TRBV6-5	TRBJ2-2	few	NA	CASSYSYYPNTGELFF	TGTGCCAGCAGTTACTCTTACTACCCAAACACCGGGGAGCTGTTTTTT
TRBV12-3/TRBV12-4	TRBJ1-4	few	TRBD1	CASSFVQGFLNEKLFF	TGTGCCAGCAGTTTCGTACAGGGGTTTTTGAATGAAAAACTGTTTTTT
TRBV29-1	TRBJ2-7	many	NA	CSVDGMSESAYEQYF	TGCAGCGTTGACGGTATGTCAGAATCGGCCTACGAGCAGTACTTC
TRBV7-9	TRBJ1-5	NA	TRBD1	CASSSGQGVPHF	TGTGCCAGCAGCTCCGGACAGGGGGTTCCTCATTTT
TRBV4-1	TRBJ2-7	NA	NA	CASSQARSGEQYF	TGCGCCAGCAGCCAAGCCCGATCCGGCGAGCAGTACTTC
TRBV4-1	TRBJ2-5	many	NA	CASSQLAGETQYF	TGCGCCAGCAGCCAGCTAGCAGGAGAGACCCAGTACTTC
TRBV6-2/TRBV6-3	TRBJ2-5	NA	NA	CASSSHFAGSQYF	TGTGCCAGCAGTAGCCACTTCGCGGGCTCTCAGTACTTC
TRBV4-1	TRBJ2-7	few	TRBD2	CASSQEVVAGVYSHEQYF	TGCGCCAGCAGCCAAGAAGTTGTAGCGGGAGTATACTCCCACGAGCAGTACTTC
TRBV20-1	TRBJ2-7	few	TRBD2	CSALAFTTTSDNYEQYF	TGCAGTGCTCTAGCGTTCACGACTACTAGCGACAACTACGAGCAGTACTTC